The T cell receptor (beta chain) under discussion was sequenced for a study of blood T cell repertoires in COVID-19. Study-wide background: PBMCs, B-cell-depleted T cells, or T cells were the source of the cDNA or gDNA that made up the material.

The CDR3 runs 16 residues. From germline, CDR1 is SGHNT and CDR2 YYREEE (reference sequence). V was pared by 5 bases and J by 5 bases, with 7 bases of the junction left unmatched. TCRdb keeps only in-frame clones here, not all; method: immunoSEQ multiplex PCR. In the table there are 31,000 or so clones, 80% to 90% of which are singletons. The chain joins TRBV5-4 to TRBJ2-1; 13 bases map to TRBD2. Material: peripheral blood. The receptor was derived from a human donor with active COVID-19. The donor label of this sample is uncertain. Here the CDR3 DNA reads TGTGCCAGCAGGTGGACCGGGACTAGCGGGAACAATGAGCAGTTCTTC. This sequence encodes CASRWTGTSGNNEQFF.